The present T cell receptor (beta chain) was sequenced within a study of blood T cell repertoires in COVID-19. Study in general: The samples span acute and convalescent COVID-19 from the United States, Italy and Spain. The analysed material was cDNA or gDNA that came from T cells, B-cell-depleted T cells, or PBMCs.

The CDR3 runs to 18 residues. Germline V gene lookup returns CDR1 SGHTA and CDR2 FQGNSA. V shed 4 bases, J shed 2 bases, and the junction held 14 bases outside the gene matches. As processed by the authors: Reference gene primer amplification gave estimated nucleated cell counts. Libraries were prepared by immunoSEQ multiplex PCR; TCRdb keeps only in-frame clonotypes and omits some of them. The V and J calls and clone size come from that table; D and trimming were worked out from the DNA. Among more than 140,000 clones listed, roughly 88% were seen once. This chain connects TRBV7-2 to TRBJ2-7, with 10 bases lining up with TRBD2. The source is a woman aged 45-65 years in a cohort sampled during active or convalescent COVID-19. The specimen was peripheral blood. Written as DNA, the CDR3 is TGTGCCAGCAGCTCGCCCACTTTAGCGGGGGGCCACCCCTACGAGCAGTACTTC. It encodes CASSSPTLAGGHPYEQYF.